These 6 T cell receptor beta chains came from one sample sequenced in a study of a mutant IDH1 vaccine in newly diagnosed glioma. The data were produced by immunoSEQ multiplex PCR, yet TCRdb's version contains in-frame clones alone and is incomplete. Of around 65,000 clones listed, about four fifths are singletons. For these receptors, no antigen is known. Time point given: week 11, during vaccination. In every dose of vaccine, 300 ug of mutant IDH1 20-mer peptide was given alongside topical imiquimod. The sample here was PBMCs, taken from a glioma patient whose treatment included an IDH1 peptide vaccine. These receptors were collected from a man in his fifties or sixties with glioma.

V and J are TRBV19 and TRBJ1-6; 7 bases map to TRBD1. The CDR3 length is 15 residues. Germline CDR1 is LNHDA and CDR2 is SQIVND (reference sequence). The V and J ends lost 6 bases and 10 bases, in that order; junction bases with no gene match: 12. This CDR3 is CASRASTGLGSPLHF. CDR3 coding DNA: TGTGCCAGTAGGGCGTCGACAGGGTTGGGGTCACCCCTCCACTTT. The entire variable domain, with the rest obtained from reference TRBV19 and TRBJ1-6, is as follows: DGGITQSPKYLFRKEGQNVTLSCEQNLNHDAMYWYRQDPGQGLRLIYYSQIVNDFQKGDIAEGYSVSREKKESFPLTVTSAQKNPTAFYLCASRASTGLGSPLHFGNGTRLTVT.

V usage is TRBV7-3 and J usage is TRBJ1-2; 8 bases are a match to TRBD1. Trimming removed 4 bases from V and 4 bases from J; junction bases left unmatched: 5. CDR1 and CDR2 from the germline V gene are SGHTA and FQGTGA. The CDR3 extends over 14 amino acids. Here the CDR3 reads CASSSQGALYGYTF. DNA for the CDR3: TGTGCCAGCAGCTCTCAGGGGGCTCTCTATGGCTACACCTTC.

This clone has more than one count but fewer than ten. J is TRBJ1-3 and V is TRBV30; D is undetermined. Germline-derived CDR1 and CDR2 are GTSNPN and SVGIG (reference sequence). V was cut by 0 bases and J by 7 bases, with 10 bases left in between. CDR3 length: 13 amino acids. The CDR3 coding sequence is TGTGCCTGGAGTGTGGGGTATCGGAACACCATATATTTT. It specifies CAWSVGYRNTIYF.

This chain joins TRBV7-9 and TRBJ2-4, with D possibly matching TRBD1 (6 bases). CDR3 length equals 14 residues. Germline-derived CDR1 and CDR2 are SEHNR and FQNEAQ (reference sequence). V was trimmed by 5 bases and J by 9 bases, leaving 17 bases between them. CDR3 nucleotide sequence: TGTGCCAGCAGCCGGACAGATGGATGGACCATTCAGTACTTC. Translated, it gives CASSRTDGWTIQYF.

The chain recombines TRBV4-1 with TRBJ2-1; D is possibly TRBD2 (5 bases). The CDR3 runs 15 residues. Per the germline V gene, CDR1 is MGHRA and CDR2 is YSYEKL. V was pared by 4 bases and J by 9 bases, with 19 bases between. CDR3 coding DNA: TGCGCCAGCAGCCCCGCCCGTAACGGGAATAGTGAGCAGTTCTTC. Amino acid sequence: CASSPARNGNSEQFF.

The V gene is TRBV4-1, the J gene TRBJ1-1; 7 bases are shared with TRBD1. The CDR3 spans 14 residues. The germline V gene encodes CDR1 MGHRA and CDR2 YSYEKL. Trimming cost V 3 bases and J 1 base; bases outside gene matches: 2. CDR3 sequence: CASSQAGGNTEAFF. The CDR3 DNA reads as TGCGCCAGCAGCCAGGCAGGGGGGAACACTGAAGCTTTCTTT.